A selection of T cell receptor beta chains follows, all from one sample in a study of technical replicates of blood from several donors. TCRdb's table, derived via immunoSEQ multiplex PCR, lists solely in-frame clones and lacks some. In the table there are more than 55,000 clones, about nine tenths of which are singletons. Sequenced sample: PBMCs. These receptors originate from a human donor in good health. Some clones in this sample may be carry-over from other donors' samples. The CDR3 runs from the conserved cysteine through the conserved F or W. The order of the fields is J gene, V gene, CDR3 protein.

TRBJ1-1 TRBV19 CASSMDRGPTEAFF
TRBJ2-5 TRBV28 CASRLSRETQYF
TRBJ2-5 TRBV30 CAWSVGTGGTQYF
TRBJ1-1 TRBV7-3 CASSFTGNSPAFF
TRBJ2-1 TRBV4-1 CASSQVGGSYNEQFF
TRBJ1-1 TRBV9 CASRGLTGTVSTEAFF
TRBJ1-1 TRBV7-2 CASSLDRGNTEAFF
TRBJ1-5 TRBV13 CASSLSPQANQPQHF
TRBJ2-1 TRBV5-5 CASSLGQGVDNEQFF
TRBJ1-1 TRBV7-9 CASSPSTGVNTEAFF
TRBJ2-6 TRBV4-1 CASSQSTGGVLSSGANVLTF